A selection of T cell receptor beta chains follows, all from one sample in a study of neoadjuvant anti-PD-1 for oral cavity cancer. Repertoires were generated with immunoSEQ multiplex PCR, while TCRdb's copy carries only in-frame clones and drops some. The sample holds approximately 72,000 clones, around 88% seen once. This sample comprised PBMCs, obtained before nivolumab (anti-PD-1) treatment. These receptors originate from a person between 35 and 79 years old with oral cavity squamous cell carcinoma. CDR3s include the opening cysteine and the closing phenylalanine or tryptophan.

j_call,v_call,cdr3_aa
TRBJ2-2,TRBV5-4,CASSWDRNTGELFF
TRBJ2-4,TRBV19,CASSTWTTIAKNIQYF
TRBJ2-1,TRBV5-4,CASSLDGGRGNEQFF
TRBJ2-1,TRBV11-2,CASSANRGPYNEQFF
TRBJ1-1,TRBV27,CASTPGQGRTEAFF
TRBJ1-3,TRBV19,CASSIRWSSGNTIYF
TRBJ2-3,TRBV6-5,CASSLDRGRDTQYF
TRBJ1-4,TRBV18,CASSYLGDSYEKLFF
TRBJ1-5,TRBV27,CASTATGGIQPQHF
TRBJ1-5,TRBV2,CASSERTLSHRPQHF
TRBJ1-2,TRBV28,CASSSGTANFYGYTF
TRBJ1-4,TRBV6-5,CASSYYRGVNEKLFF
TRBJ1-4,TRBV27,CASSLGQAGKLFF
TRBJ2-3,TRBV7-9,CASSLLGTTPDTQYF
TRBJ2-3,TRBV19,CASTRARVSTTSTDTQYF
TRBJ1-2,TRBV10-2,CASMERDRGRNYGYTF
TRBJ1-1,TRBV2,CACSFRTEAFF
TRBJ2-5,TRBV2,CASRASDYTLGTQYF
TRBJ1-5,TRBV27,CASSPIRGSRGQPQHF
TRBJ2-7,TRBV19,CASSHRGTYEQYF
TRBJ2-5,TRBV5-1,CASSHTGDETQYF
TRBJ2-3,TRBV7-2,CASSPGLPTDTQYF
TRBJ1-1,TRBV30,CAWSQEGNTEAFF
TRBJ2-2,TRBV19,CASSQTSRVGELFF
TRBJ1-3,TRBV11-2,CASSPPGNTIYF
TRBJ2-3,TRBV6-1,CASSEGLAGGIDTQYF
TRBJ1-1,TRBV6-1,CASSEATTGGTEAFF